This T cell receptor (beta chain) comes out of a study of T cell responses to AZD1222 COVID-19 vaccine. Study results and caveats: Donors skewed white British and female; clonal diversity was possibly underestimated. Researchers report vaccine-associated CD4 TCRs spanning spike, with dominance at 160-218 and 743-854. Repertoire sampling happened only post peak T cell response.

Pooled in the analysis were second doses at about 4 or about 12 weeks. Remarks on this clone: Its antigen is still unknown.

Assay used: immunoSEQ multiplex PCR; TCRdb lists only in-frame clones, some missing. The sample carries approximately 99,000 clones, 80% to 95% recorded once. Deletions cut 2 bases from V and 5 bases from J, with 13 bases between. Germline assignment: CDR1 MGHRA and CDR2 YSYEKL. This CDR3 spans 14 amino acids. The chain employs TRBV4-1 and TRBJ2-7; a weak D match, TRBD1 (5 bases). The specimen was peripheral blood, collected 28 days after the second AZD1222 dose. This clonotype was sampled from an adult who received the AZD1222 COVID-19 vaccine. The CDR3 bases are TGCGCCAGCAGCCAATTGGACACCGTACACGAGCAGTACTTC. It encodes CASSQLDTVHEQYF.